This T cell receptor (beta chain) was sequenced in a study of blood T cell repertoires in COVID-19. Looking at the study overall: The samples span acute and convalescent COVID-19 from the United States, Italy and Spain. Sources were T cells, B-cell-depleted T cells, or PBMCs; the material itself was cDNA or gDNA.

Original analysis: It was from reference gene primer amplification that nucleated cell counts were estimated. Method: immunoSEQ multiplex PCR; TCRdb's copy keeps in-frame clones and lacks some. V and J calls and clone size are as listed in that table; D and trimming were resolved from the DNA. The sample lists 150,000 to 200,000 clones; about 83% were seen once. V lost 6 bases and J 6 bases, leaving 21 bases between the germline ends. The germline V gene has CDR1 MDHEN and CDR2 SYDVKM. The CDR3 length is 16 residues. Input material: peripheral blood. V gene TRBV28 combines with J gene TRBJ1-5; tentatively, D is TRBD1 (5 bases). The sequence was collected from a man between 18 and 29 years old with active or convalescent COVID-19. The CDR3 protein is CASSRLGLPQGQPQHF. For the CDR3, the DNA is TGTGCCAGCAGCCGCTTAGGCCTTCCCCAGGGTCAGCCCCAGCATTTT.